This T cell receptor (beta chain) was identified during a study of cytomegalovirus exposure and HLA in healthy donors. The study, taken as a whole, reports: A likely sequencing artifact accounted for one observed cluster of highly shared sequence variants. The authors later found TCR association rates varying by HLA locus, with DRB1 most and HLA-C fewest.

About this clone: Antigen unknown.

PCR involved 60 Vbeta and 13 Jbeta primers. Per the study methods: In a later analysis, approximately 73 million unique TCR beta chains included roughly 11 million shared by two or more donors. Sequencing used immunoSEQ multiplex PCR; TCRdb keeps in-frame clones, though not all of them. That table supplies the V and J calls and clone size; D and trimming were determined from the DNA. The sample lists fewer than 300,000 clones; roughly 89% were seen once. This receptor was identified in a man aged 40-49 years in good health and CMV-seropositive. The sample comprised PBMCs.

CDR3 protein: CATSRTSGRNYEQYF. CDR3 nucleotide sequence: TGTGCCACCAGCCGGACTAGCGGGAGAAACTACGAGCAGTACTTC. The chain couples TRBV15 to TRBJ2-7, with TRBD2 identical over 13 bases. The CDR3 sequence is 15 residues long. V trimming: 5 bases; J trimming: 3 bases; junction bases outside the gene matches: 4. Looked up from germline, CDR1 is LNHNV and CDR2 is YYDKDF (reference sequence).